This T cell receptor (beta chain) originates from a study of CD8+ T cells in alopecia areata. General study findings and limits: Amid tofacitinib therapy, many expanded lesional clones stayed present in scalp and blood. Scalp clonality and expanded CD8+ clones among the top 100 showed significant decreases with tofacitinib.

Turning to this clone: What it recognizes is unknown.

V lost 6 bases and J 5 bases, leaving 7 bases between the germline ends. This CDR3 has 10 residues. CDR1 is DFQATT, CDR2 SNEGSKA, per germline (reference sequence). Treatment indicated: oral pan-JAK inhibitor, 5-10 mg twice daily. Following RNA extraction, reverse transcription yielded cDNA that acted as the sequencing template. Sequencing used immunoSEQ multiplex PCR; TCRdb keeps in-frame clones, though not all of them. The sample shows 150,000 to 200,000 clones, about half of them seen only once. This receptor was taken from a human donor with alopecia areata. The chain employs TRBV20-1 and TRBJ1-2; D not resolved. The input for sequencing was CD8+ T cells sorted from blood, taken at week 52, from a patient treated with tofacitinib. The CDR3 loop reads CSAAPYGYTF. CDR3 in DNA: TGCAGTGCAGCTCCGTATGGCTACACCTTC.